This TCR beta chain was recovered during a study of identical twins. As concerns this clonotype: Its target is unknown.

Whole-study results and caveats: While abundant cord blood beta clonotypes carried fewer insertions, memory repertoires showed no such pattern. Out-of-frame TCR alpha sharing observed in monozygotic twins exceeded model estimates.

Looked up from germline, CDR1 is SGHDT and CDR2 is YYEEEE. The CDR3 runs to 14 residues. V gave up 4 bases and J gave up 0 bases, with 9 bases separating them. A universal primer site was created by template switching, with the cDNA bearing unique molecular identifiers. A single record per CDR3 protein comes from TCRdb applying MiXCR to the 5' RACE reads. The sample has a few hundred thousand distinct CDR3 sequences, less than 20% seen once; the top ten hold 12%. Input material: naive T cells sorted from blood. This receptor was taken from a man aged 45-60 years in good health. The chain couples TRBV5-6 to TRBJ2-3; D call uncertain. This chain's CDR3 is CASSQGRSTDTQYF. As DNA, the CDR3 is TGTGCCAGCAGCCAAGGACGGAGCACAGATACGCAGTATTTT.